The entry that follows covers one T cell receptor beta chain sequence. The antigen remains undetermined. MiXCR, run by TCRdb on the 5' RACE reads, gives a single entry per CDR3 protein. The repertoire holds hundreds of thousands of distinct CDR3 sequences, with about a sixth as singletons. This sample was included in a study of T-cell memory formation after mild COVID-19. Study-level results: Whereas later expanders leaned CD4+, clones contracting day 15 to 85 showed a balanced CD4/CD8 makeup. Memory sampled before infection contained some responding clones, suggesting cross-reactive memory joined. Among CD4+ contracting clones, most were CM and EM, and CD8+ ones EMRA.

CDR1 and CDR2 (germline): MNHEY, SVGEGT. V lost 4 bases, J lost 5 bases, and 9 bases lay in between. This CDR3 has 13 amino acids. V gene TRBV6-2 or TRBV6-3 combines with J gene TRBJ2-1; D is unresolved. Sequencing used PBMCs or a T cell subset sorted from them (not recorded which). The sequence came from an adult woman who had mild COVID-19 (a few samples of this study predate the infection). Cell type and time point are not known. The CDR3: CASSSDQHNEQFF. CDR3 in DNA: TGTGCCAGCAGTTCCGACCAACACAATGAGCAGTTCTTC.